This record concerns one TCR beta chain sequence. Its antigen is not yet known. Base-call qualities are not available, and no considerably larger clone is one nucleotide away. The CDR3 sequence holds 16 residues, the cysteine and phenylalanine included. Just CDR3 DNA is preserved here, 48 bases in frame from base 1. The trim is 5 bases for V and 0 bases for J, with a gap of 14 bases between the germline ends. For CDR1 and CDR2, the germline V gene lists SGHVT and SQSDAQ. Preparation of the library involved PCR. The listed sequencing device is Illumina HiSeq 2500. Unique molecular identifiers were incorporated into TCR beta cDNA libraries to reduce PCR and sequencing biases. Per 1 to 10 million input T cells, 500,000 or so cDNA molecules were obtained, such that each molecule approximated one T cell. The same protocol used for the earlier healthy control dataset was applied to prepare and sequence the patient libraries. Within a given batch, samples were prepared together, multiplexed and sequenced on the same HiSeq lane. Regarding the original processing steps: MIGEC was used to process the raw barcoded reads, and molecular identifier groups with only a single read were discarded before consensus assembly and CDR3 extraction. Clonotype tables were post-analysed with VDJtools, and diversity was normalized by down-sampling all datasets to the smallest sample size. Repertoire overlap clustering matched CDR3 amino acid but not nucleotide sequences to correct batch-related cross-sample contamination. Clones were called with MiXCR by TCRdb after fastp trimmed the public reads at Q25, and only in-frame beta chains were retained. Rows are unified per CDR3 protein, each entry keeping the most common DNA and genes. These V and J calls rely on TCRdb rather than the paper's analysis. The sample data list approximately 770,000 distinct CDR3 sequences, and 46% of these were observed just once. The ten largest clones capture 4.9% of the sample.

To demonstrate the VDJtools post-analysis software, TCR beta repertoires were profiled from the peripheral blood of about 14 young patients with multiple sclerosis. Multiple sclerosis patients were children and adolescents aged 6 to 15 years. The entry originates in a study of post-analysis software for immune sequencing data (dated by TCRdb to the mid-2010s). Background for the entire study: The recorded disease courses included relapsing-remitting, secondary progressive and progressive-relapsing multiple sclerosis, and some patients had no subtype annotation. A subset of samples was prepared in parallel using single-end sample barcoding, then pooled and co-amplified after Illumina adapter ligation. The multiple sclerosis patient repertoires were compared with ten to eleven previously published healthy control repertoires from donors aged roughly 6 to 25 years.

General conclusions and limits of the study: When samples were clustered directly using the F measure, samples prepared in the same batch co-clustered strongly, which prompted a batch-effect correction. Several TRBV segments, including TRBV5-6, TRBV5-1 and TRBV20-1, were significantly more frequent in patients than controls. Compared with controls, multiple sclerosis patients had significantly lower normalized Chao1 diversity, a finding suggesting substantial peripheral T-cell clonal expansion. The control group was slightly older than the multiple sclerosis patient group.

The TCR was taken from a girl between 5 and 17 years old with multiple sclerosis. The specimen sequenced was blood. The rearranged segments are TRBV7-4 and TRBJ1-5, with the D gene call left open. The DNA reads as follows: TGTGCCAGCAGCCGAAGACGGACGTATAGCAATCAGCCCCAGCATTTT. It codes for CASSRRRTYSNQPQHF. This CDR3, with the reference TRBV7-4 and TRBJ1-5 proteins standing in past its ends, gives the full variable domain GAGVSQSPRYKVAKRGRDVALRCDSISGHVTLYWYRQTLGQGSEVLTYSQSDAQRDKSGRPSGRFSAERPERSVSTLKIQRTEQGDSAVYLCASSRRRTYSNQPQHFGDGTRLSIL.